This T cell receptor (beta chain) originates from a study of beta chain features in type 1 diabetes. Study in general: Cell yields, age and gender were similar between patients and healthy donors.

Germline V CDR1 and CDR2: SGHTA, FQGNSA. V gave up 3 bases and J gave up 9 bases; unmatched junction bases: 9. The CDR3 covers 14 residues. What was sequenced were expressed TCRB transcripts, since all of the isolated RNA had been reverse transcribed. Only in-frame clones appear in the TCRdb table, and some are missing; sequencing was by immunoSEQ multiplex PCR. The sample has approximately 360,000 clones, roughly an eighth seen once; the top ten hold around 0.0099%. In the case of this clone: The antigen remains undetermined.

Study-wide findings and caveats: No resolution was reached here on whether HLA type influences TCRB rearrangement. In every one of the four CD4+ subsets, TCRB CDR3s were moderately but significantly shorter in Type 1 diabetes patients.

Sampling consisted of one heparinised blood draw per donor, averaging about 116 mL. The source material was naive CD4+ T cells from blood. This chain links TRBV7-2 with TRBJ2-5, with 8 bases fitting TRBD1. This receptor was identified in a woman between 18 and 29 years old with type 1 diabetes. The CDR3: CASSFAGTGLPQYF. In nucleotides, the CDR3 is TGTGCCAGCAGCTTCGCCGGGACAGGCCTCCCCCAGTACTTC. Based on the CDR3 plus reference TRBV7-2 and TRBJ2-5, the full variable domain is GAGVSQSPSNKVTEKGKDVELRCDPISGHTALYWYRQSLGQGLEFLIYFQGNSAPDKSGLPSDRFSAERTGGSVSTLTIQRTQQEDSAVYLCASSFAGTGLPQYFGPGTRLLVL.